Listed below are T cell receptor beta chains from one sample, sequenced in a study of Ad26.COV2.S vaccination and SARS-CoV-2 variants. The method was immunoSEQ multiplex PCR; TCRdb's version includes in-frame clones alone and lacks a portion of them. Of approximately 400,000 clones listed, about 91% are singletons. Sequenced here: peripheral blood, sampled after recovery from COVID-19. These receptors were collected from a human donor who had recovered from COVID-19. The CDR3 runs from the conserved cysteine through the conserved F or W. The D gene is left open where the match is weak. Not every row has a clone size; where given, it reads once, few, many or a size class.

D gene: NA
J gene: TRBJ2-5
V gene: TRBV29-1
clone size: few
CDR3 DNA: TGCAGCTTCAGGGTTGTCGGCGAGACCCAGTACTTC
CDR3 protein: CSFRVVGETQYF

D gene: TRBD1
J gene: TRBJ1-2
V gene: TRBV7-3
clone size: NA
CDR3 DNA: TGTGCCAGCAGCGCAACTCTGACAGGGTTAAGGGGCTACACCTTC
CDR3 protein: CASSATLTGLRGYTF

D gene: TRBD1
J gene: TRBJ1-3
V gene: TRBV7-2
clone size: few
CDR3 DNA: TGTGCCAGCAGCCTCAGGGGACAGGGTGGAAACACCATATATTTT
CDR3 protein: CASSLRGQGGNTIYF

D gene: NA
J gene: TRBJ2-3
V gene: TRBV3-1/TRBV3-2
clone size: NA
CDR3 DNA: TGTGCCAGCAGCCAAGATCAAGGAGGGTTTTATGCAGATACGCAGTATTTT
CDR3 protein: CASSQDQGGFYADTQYF

D gene: TRBD1
J gene: TRBJ2-5
V gene: TRBV10-3
clone size: NA
CDR3 DNA: TGTGCCATCAGTGAGTCGCGCAGGGGGGAGACCCAGTACTTC
CDR3 protein: CAISESRRGETQYF

D gene: NA
J gene: TRBJ1-1
V gene: TRBV19
clone size: NA
CDR3 DNA: TGTGCCAGTAGTGATGGGTCAGGCTCCGTGTCGGCTTTCTTT
CDR3 protein: CASSDGSGSVSAFF

D gene: NA
J gene: TRBJ2-3
V gene: TRBV27
clone size: once
CDR3 DNA: TGTGCCAGCAGTTGGACGGATCCTAGCACAGATACGCAGTATTTT
CDR3 protein: CASSWTDPSTDTQYF

D gene: NA
J gene: TRBJ1-5
V gene: TRBV3-1/TRBV3-2
clone size: NA
CDR3 DNA: TGTGCCAGCAGCCAAGGGGGGGGACCCCAGCATTTT
CDR3 protein: CASSQGGGPQHF

D gene: NA
J gene: TRBJ1-4
V gene: TRBV20-1
clone size: NA
CDR3 DNA: TGCAGTGCTAGTGAACGGCTTAATGAAAAACTGTTTTTT
CDR3 protein: CSASERLNEKLFF

D gene: NA
J gene: TRBJ2-3
V gene: TRBV15
clone size: NA
CDR3 DNA: TGTGCCACCAGCAGAGGGACGGAGGGGCCGAAGTATTTT
CDR3 protein: CATSRGTEGPKYF

D gene: NA
J gene: TRBJ1-1
V gene: TRBV5-1
clone size: NA
CDR3 DNA: TGCGCCAGCTCCCTCTTTGAGAACACTGAAGCTTTCTTT
CDR3 protein: CASSLFENTEAFF

D gene: TRBD2
J gene: TRBJ2-1
V gene: TRBV4-2
clone size: NA
CDR3 DNA: TGTGCCAGCAGCCAAACTTACGGGGGGAGCTCCTACAATGAGCAGTTCTTC
CDR3 protein: CASSQTYGGSSYNEQFF

D gene: NA
J gene: TRBJ1-1
V gene: TRBV5-5
clone size: NA
CDR3 DNA: TGTGCCAGCAGCTTGTTGGGGTCGAACACTGAAGCTTTCTTT
CDR3 protein: CASSLLGSNTEAFF

D gene: NA
J gene: TRBJ2-7
V gene: TRBV4-1
clone size: NA
CDR3 DNA: TGCGCCAGCAGCCCCCTACCAAGATGGGGGGGCGAAGAGCAGTACTTC
CDR3 protein: CASSPLPRWGGEEQYF

D gene: TRBD1
J gene: TRBJ1-2
V gene: TRBV19
clone size: NA
CDR3 DNA: TGTGCCAGTACTAAACAGGGGGCGTACGGCTACACCTTC
CDR3 protein: CASTKQGAYGYTF

D gene: NA
J gene: TRBJ1-2
V gene: TRBV9
clone size: NA
CDR3 DNA: TGTGCCAGCAGCGTAGCTGGACAGAACTATGGCTACACCTTC
CDR3 protein: CASSVAGQNYGYTF

D gene: NA
J gene: TRBJ2-7
V gene: TRBV15
clone size: NA
CDR3 DNA: TGTGCCACCAGCAGACAGGGTTCCTCCTACGAGCAGTACTTC
CDR3 protein: CATSRQGSSYEQYF

D gene: NA
J gene: TRBJ1-1
V gene: TRBV29-1
clone size: few
CDR3 DNA: TGCAGCGTTGAAGAAATAGGTCTCGAAGCTTTCTTT
CDR3 protein: CSVEEIGLEAFF

D gene: TRBD2
J gene: TRBJ2-1
V gene: TRBV5-4
clone size: NA
CDR3 DNA: TGTGCCAGCAGCTTGGGTGGACTAGCGGGGGATGAGCAGTTCTTC
CDR3 protein: CASSLGGLAGDEQFF

D gene: NA
J gene: TRBJ1-1
V gene: TRBV13
clone size: NA
CDR3 DNA: TGTGCCAGCAGCTATTTGGGGACCTTGAACACTGAAGCTTTCTTT
CDR3 protein: CASSYLGTLNTEAFF

D gene: TRBD1
J gene: TRBJ2-5
V gene: TRBV15
clone size: once
CDR3 DNA: TGTGCCACCAGCAGAGACAGGGGGCGCGGCGGGGTCGAGACCCAGTACTTC
CDR3 protein: CATSRDRGRGGVETQYF

D gene: NA
J gene: TRBJ1-1
V gene: TRBV5-5
clone size: NA
CDR3 DNA: TGTGCCAGCAGCCCGAGAGTCTCAGAGATGGCAAACACTGAAGCTTTCTTT
CDR3 protein: CASSPRVSEMANTEAFF

D gene: NA
J gene: TRBJ2-3
V gene: TRBV7-9
clone size: NA
CDR3 DNA: TGTGCCAGCACTCGACGCAAAGATACGCAGTATTTT
CDR3 protein: CASTRRKDTQYF

D gene: NA
J gene: TRBJ2-7
V gene: TRBV5-1
clone size: NA
CDR3 DNA: TGCGCCAGCAGCTCCCCCTACGAGCAGTACTTC
CDR3 protein: CASSSPYEQYF

D gene: NA
J gene: TRBJ1-1
V gene: TRBV2
clone size: NA
CDR3 DNA: TGTGCCAGCATTTTAAGCACTGAAGCTTTCTTT
CDR3 protein: CASILSTEAFF

D gene: NA
J gene: TRBJ2-7
V gene: TRBV11-2
clone size: once
CDR3 DNA: TGTGCCAGCAGCTCAGAAGGCGGGGTTGGGGACGAGCAGTACTTC
CDR3 protein: CASSSEGGVGDEQYF

D gene: TRBD2
J gene: TRBJ2-7
V gene: TRBV5-4
clone size: NA
CDR3 DNA: TGTGCCAGCAGCTTGGCGGGGGGGGGACACGAGCAGTACTTC
CDR3 protein: CASSLAGGGHEQYF

D gene: NA
J gene: TRBJ1-6
V gene: TRBV9
clone size: few
CDR3 DNA: TGTGCCAGCAGCGTAGGCGGTACAGGCCGGCAAGCCCTCCACTTT
CDR3 protein: CASSVGGTGRQALHF

D gene: NA
J gene: TRBJ1-5
V gene: TRBV7-9
clone size: once
CDR3 DNA: TGTGCCAGCAGCACTTCGGGCGGGTTGGAGAATCAGCCCCAGCATTTT
CDR3 protein: CASSTSGGLENQPQHF

D gene: NA
J gene: TRBJ2-7
V gene: TRBV7-2
clone size: NA
CDR3 DNA: TGTGCCAGCAGCCACGGCGGGGTTAGCTCCTACGAGCAGTACTTC
CDR3 protein: CASSHGGVSSYEQYF

D gene: NA
J gene: TRBJ1-2
V gene: TRBV9
clone size: NA
CDR3 DNA: TGTGCCAGCAGCGTAGGGGATCGGGGCTACACCTTC
CDR3 protein: CASSVGDRGYTF

D gene: TRBD1
J gene: TRBJ2-1
V gene: TRBV6-1
clone size: NA
CDR3 DNA: TGTGCCAGCAGTTCCGGACAGGGTCCGCTCTTC
CDR3 protein: CASSSGQGPLF

D gene: NA
J gene: TRBJ1-5
V gene: TRBV27
clone size: NA
CDR3 DNA: TGTGCCAGCAGTATCAAGGGTCCCAATCAGCCCCAGCATTTT
CDR3 protein: CASSIKGPNQPQHF

D gene: TRBD1
J gene: TRBJ2-3
V gene: TRBV3-1/TRBV3-2
clone size: NA
CDR3 DNA: TGTGCCAGCAGCCGTAACAGGGGCGGCACAGATACGCAGTATTTT
CDR3 protein: CASSRNRGGTDTQYF

D gene: TRBD1
J gene: TRBJ2-5
V gene: TRBV9
clone size: NA
CDR3 DNA: TGTGCCAGCAGCGCAGCCGGGACAGGGTTTGAAGAGACCCAGTACTTC
CDR3 protein: CASSAAGTGFEETQYF

D gene: NA
J gene: TRBJ1-1
V gene: TRBV6-5
clone size: NA
CDR3 DNA: TGTGCCAGCAGTTCCCCGGTAACCATTGAAGCTTTCTTT
CDR3 protein: CASSSPVTIEAFF

D gene: NA
J gene: TRBJ1-1
V gene: TRBV25-1
clone size: NA
CDR3 DNA: TGTGCCAGCAGGACTCCCCGGGGTGAAGCTTTCTTT
CDR3 protein: CASRTPRGEAFF

D gene: NA
J gene: TRBJ1-2
V gene: TRBV4-1
clone size: NA
CDR3 DNA: TGCGCCAGCAGCCAAGATGGTCGGCGAGGCTACACCTTC
CDR3 protein: CASSQDGRRGYTF

D gene: NA
J gene: TRBJ2-3
V gene: TRBV5-1
clone size: once
CDR3 DNA: TGCGCCAGCAGCTTGGTTGGCAGGGGAGGAACAGATACGCAGTATTTT
CDR3 protein: CASSLVGRGGTDTQYF

D gene: TRBD1
J gene: TRBJ1-1
V gene: TRBV5-1
clone size: NA
CDR3 DNA: TGCGCCAGCAGCGTTACAGGGGAGGGAACTGAAGCTTTCTTT
CDR3 protein: CASSVTGEGTEAFF

D gene: NA
J gene: TRBJ2-7
V gene: TRBV27
clone size: NA
CDR3 DNA: TGTGCCAGCAGCCCCTCGGGGCTCTACGAGCAGTACTTC
CDR3 protein: CASSPSGLYEQYF

D gene: TRBD1
J gene: TRBJ1-6
V gene: TRBV2
clone size: NA
CDR3 DNA: TGTGCCAGCCGTCGGGACAGGGCACCTAGCGCCTATAATTCACCCCTCCACTTT
CDR3 protein: CASRRDRAPSAYNSPLHF

D gene: NA
J gene: TRBJ2-1
V gene: TRBV2
clone size: NA
CDR3 DNA: TGTGCCAGCAGTGAGGCGTTCGATGAGCAGTTCTTC
CDR3 protein: CASSEAFDEQFF

D gene: NA
J gene: TRBJ1-4
V gene: TRBV10-3
clone size: NA
CDR3 DNA: TGTGCCATCAGATCTGACCAAGAGGGGGAAAAACTGTTTTTT
CDR3 protein: CAIRSDQEGEKLFF

D gene: TRBD1
J gene: TRBJ1-1
V gene: TRBV9
clone size: NA
CDR3 DNA: TGTGCCAGCAGCCCCAACCCCTGGACAGGGGTTCCGAACACTGAAGCTTTCTTT
CDR3 protein: CASSPNPWTGVPNTEAFF